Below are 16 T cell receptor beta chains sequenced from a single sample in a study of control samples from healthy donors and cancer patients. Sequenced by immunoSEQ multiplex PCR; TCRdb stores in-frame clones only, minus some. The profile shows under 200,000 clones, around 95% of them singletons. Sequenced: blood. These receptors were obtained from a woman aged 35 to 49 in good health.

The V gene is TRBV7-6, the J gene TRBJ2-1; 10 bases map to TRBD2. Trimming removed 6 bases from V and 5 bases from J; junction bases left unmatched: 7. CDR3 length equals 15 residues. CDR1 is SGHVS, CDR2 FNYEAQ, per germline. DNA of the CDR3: TGTGCCAGCAGACATAGCGGGGGGCGTAACAATGAGCAGTTCTTC. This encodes CASRHSGGRNNEQFF.

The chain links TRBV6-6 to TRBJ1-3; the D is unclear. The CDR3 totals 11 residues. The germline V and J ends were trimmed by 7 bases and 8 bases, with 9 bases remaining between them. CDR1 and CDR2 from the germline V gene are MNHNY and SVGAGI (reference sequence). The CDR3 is CASNHQHTIYF. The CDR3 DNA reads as TGTGCCAGCAATCACCAACACACCATATATTTT.

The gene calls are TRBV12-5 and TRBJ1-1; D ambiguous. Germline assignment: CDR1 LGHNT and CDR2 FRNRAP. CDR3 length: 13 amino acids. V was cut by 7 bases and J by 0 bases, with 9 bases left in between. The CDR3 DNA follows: TGTGCTAGTGCCATCCACCTGAACACTGAAGCTTTCTTT. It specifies CASAIHLNTEAFF.

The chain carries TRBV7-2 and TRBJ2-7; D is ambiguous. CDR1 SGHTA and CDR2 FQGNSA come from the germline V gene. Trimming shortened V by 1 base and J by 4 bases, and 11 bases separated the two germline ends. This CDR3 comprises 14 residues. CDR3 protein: CASSLGTPPYEQYF. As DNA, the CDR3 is TGTGCCAGCAGCTTAGGCACCCCCCCGTACGAGCAGTACTTC. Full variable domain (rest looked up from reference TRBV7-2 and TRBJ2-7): GAGVSQSPSNKVTEKGKDVELRCDPISGHTALYWYRQSLGQGLEFLIYFQGNSAPDKSGLPSDRFSAERTGGSVSTLTIQRTQQEDSAVYLCASSLGTPPYEQYFGPGTRLTVT.

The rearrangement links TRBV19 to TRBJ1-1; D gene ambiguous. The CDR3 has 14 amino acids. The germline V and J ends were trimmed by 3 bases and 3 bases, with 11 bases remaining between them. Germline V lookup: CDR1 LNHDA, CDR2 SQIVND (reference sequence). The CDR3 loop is CASSISRADTEAFF. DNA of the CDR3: TGTGCCAGTAGTATCAGTAGGGCAGACACTGAAGCTTTCTTT.

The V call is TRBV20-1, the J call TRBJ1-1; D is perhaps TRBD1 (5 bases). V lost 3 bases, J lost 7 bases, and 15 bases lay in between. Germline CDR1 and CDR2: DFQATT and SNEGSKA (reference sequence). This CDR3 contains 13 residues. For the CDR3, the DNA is TGCAGTGCTAGTTCCGGGGGAAATGTTGAAGCTTTCTTT. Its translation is CSASSGGNVEAFF.

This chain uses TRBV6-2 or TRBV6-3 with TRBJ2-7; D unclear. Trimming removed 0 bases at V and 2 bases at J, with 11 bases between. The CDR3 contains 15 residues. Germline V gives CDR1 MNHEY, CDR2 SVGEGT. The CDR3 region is CASSYSAWWAYEQYF. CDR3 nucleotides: TGTGCCAGCAGTTACTCTGCTTGGTGGGCCTACGAGCAGTACTTC.

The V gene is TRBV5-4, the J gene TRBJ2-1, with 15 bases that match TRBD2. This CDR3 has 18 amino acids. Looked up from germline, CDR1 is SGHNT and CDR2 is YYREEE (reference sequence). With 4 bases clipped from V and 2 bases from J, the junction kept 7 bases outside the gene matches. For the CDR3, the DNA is TGTGCCAGCAGCAGGACTAGCGGGGGGGTTTCTACCTACAATGAGCAGTTCTTC. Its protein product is CASSRTSGGVSTYNEQFF.

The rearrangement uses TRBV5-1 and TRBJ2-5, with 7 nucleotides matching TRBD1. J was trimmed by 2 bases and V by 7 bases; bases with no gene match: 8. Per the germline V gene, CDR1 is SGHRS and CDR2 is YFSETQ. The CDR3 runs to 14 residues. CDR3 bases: TGCGCCAGCTCCAGGGACAGTCGTCAAGAGACCCAGTACTTC. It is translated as CASSRDSRQETQYF.

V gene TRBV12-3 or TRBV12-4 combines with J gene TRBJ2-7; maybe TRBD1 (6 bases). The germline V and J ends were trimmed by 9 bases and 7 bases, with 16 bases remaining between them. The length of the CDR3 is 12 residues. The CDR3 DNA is TGTGCCAGTAATATCCTAGGGGGAGAGCAGTACTTC. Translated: CASNILGGEQYF.

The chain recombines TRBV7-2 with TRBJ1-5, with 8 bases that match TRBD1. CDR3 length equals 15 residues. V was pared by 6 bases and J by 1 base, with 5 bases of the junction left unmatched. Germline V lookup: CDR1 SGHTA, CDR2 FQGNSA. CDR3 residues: CASRMTGESNQPQHF. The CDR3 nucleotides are TGTGCCAGCAGGATGACAGGGGAGAGCAATCAGCCCCAGCATTTT.

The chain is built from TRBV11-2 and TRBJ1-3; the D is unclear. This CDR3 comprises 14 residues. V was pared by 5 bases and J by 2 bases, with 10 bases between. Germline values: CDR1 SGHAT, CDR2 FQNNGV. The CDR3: CASSPPDPGNTIYF. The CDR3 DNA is TGTGCCAGCAGCCCCCCGGACCCTGGAAACACCATATATTTT.

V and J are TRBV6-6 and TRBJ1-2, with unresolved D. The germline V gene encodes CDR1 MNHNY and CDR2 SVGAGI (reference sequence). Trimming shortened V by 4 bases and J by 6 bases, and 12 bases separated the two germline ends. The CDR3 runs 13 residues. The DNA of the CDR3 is TGTGCCAGCAGTTCAGCCTATAGCCATGGCTACACCTTC. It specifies CASSSAYSHGYTF.

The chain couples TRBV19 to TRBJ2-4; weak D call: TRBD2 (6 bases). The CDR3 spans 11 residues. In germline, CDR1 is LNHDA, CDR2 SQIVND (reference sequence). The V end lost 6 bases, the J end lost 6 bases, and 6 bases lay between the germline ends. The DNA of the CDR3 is TGTGCCAGTAGGGGACTAAACATTCAGTACTTC. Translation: CASRGLNIQYF.

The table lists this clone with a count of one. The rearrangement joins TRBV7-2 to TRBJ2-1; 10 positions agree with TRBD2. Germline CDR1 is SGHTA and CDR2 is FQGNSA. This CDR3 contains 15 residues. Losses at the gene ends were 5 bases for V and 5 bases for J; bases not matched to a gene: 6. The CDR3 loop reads CASSVSGRVDNEQFF. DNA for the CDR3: TGTGCCAGCAGCGTAAGCGGGAGGGTCGACAATGAGCAGTTCTTC.

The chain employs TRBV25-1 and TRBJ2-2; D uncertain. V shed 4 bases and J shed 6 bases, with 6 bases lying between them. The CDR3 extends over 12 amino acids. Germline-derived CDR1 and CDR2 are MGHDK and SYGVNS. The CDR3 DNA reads TGTGCCAGCAGTGTTGTAGCCGGGGAGCTGTTTTTT. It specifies CASSVVAGELFF. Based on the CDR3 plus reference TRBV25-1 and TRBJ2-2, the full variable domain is EADIYQTPRYLVIGTGKKITLECSQTMGHDKMYWYQQDPGMELHLIHYSYGVNSTEKGDLSSESTVSRIRTEHFPLTLESARPSHTSQYLCASSVVAGELFFGEGSRLTVL.